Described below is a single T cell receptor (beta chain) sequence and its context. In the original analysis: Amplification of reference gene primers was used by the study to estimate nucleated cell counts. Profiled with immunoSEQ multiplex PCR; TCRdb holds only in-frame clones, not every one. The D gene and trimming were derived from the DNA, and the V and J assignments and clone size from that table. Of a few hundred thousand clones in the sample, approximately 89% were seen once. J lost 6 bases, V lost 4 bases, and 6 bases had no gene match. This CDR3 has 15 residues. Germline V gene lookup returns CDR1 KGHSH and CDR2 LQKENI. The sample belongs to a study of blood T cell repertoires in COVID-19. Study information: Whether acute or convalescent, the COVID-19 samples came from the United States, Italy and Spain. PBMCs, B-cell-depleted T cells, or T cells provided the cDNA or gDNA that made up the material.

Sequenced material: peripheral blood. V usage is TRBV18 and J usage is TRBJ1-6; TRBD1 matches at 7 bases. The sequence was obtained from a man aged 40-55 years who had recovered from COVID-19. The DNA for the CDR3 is TGTGCCAGCTCACTCCAGACAGGGCCTAATTCACCCCTCCACTTT. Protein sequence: CASSLQTGPNSPLHF.